This TCR beta chain was profiled in a study of regulatory T cells in long-lasting Graves disease. CDR3 regions were amplified by Arm-PCR using iRepertoire HTBI primers to build TCR beta libraries. Each CDR3 protein is one row after TCRdb ran MiXCR on the multiplex PCR reads. The sample consists of 300,000 to 500,000 distinct CDR3 sequences, more than 20% of them appearing once. As for time point: persistent/refractory GD, antithyroid drugs over 5 years with positive TRAb. From RNA extracted from PBMCs, the TCR library was made. The specimen comprised peripheral blood mononuclear cells (PBMCs), sampled when the disease was refractory, from a patient treated with antithyroid drugs. The TCR comes from a female donor with Graves disease.

The CDR3 DNA sequence: TGTGCCAGCAGCCAACGGCTAACCGTAGGCTACAATGAGCAGTTCTTC. Protein sequence: CASSQRLTVGYNEQFF. The V and J genes are TRBV14 and TRBJ2-1; D gene ambiguous. Between the trimmed V and J ends, which lost 2 bases and 3 bases, there was a span of 14 bases. CDR3 length equals 16 residues. Germline V gives CDR1 SGHDN, CDR2 FVKESK.